The text below deals with one T cell receptor (beta chain). No antigen is known for it. Germline CDR1 is DFQATT and CDR2 is SNEGSKA (reference sequence). V shed 0 bases and J 6 bases; nucleotides not matched to a gene: 8. This CDR3 contains 16 residues. This sample was included in a study of T-cell memory formation after mild COVID-19. Study conclusions and caveats: Nothing confirmed that second-wave clones peaking on day 37 were specific for SARS-CoV-2. Several responding clones turned up in pre-infection memory, indicating that cross-reactive memory may have taken part.

TCR alpha and TCR beta cDNA libraries with sample barcodes and UMIs came from 5'RACE using constant-segment primers. MiXCR was run by TCRdb on the 5' RACE reads, yielding one entry per CDR3 protein. The data show roughly 600,000 distinct CDR3 sequences, approximately 18% seen once. Specimen: PBMCs or a T cell subset sorted from them (not recorded which). This sequence originates from an adult woman who had mild COVID-19 (a few samples of this study predate the infection). Cell type and time point are not known. This chain links TRBV20-1 with TRBJ2-4; 10 nucleotides align to TRBD2. As DNA, the CDR3 is TGCAGTGCTAGAGACCTCCTAGCGGGAGAAGGAAACATTCAGTACTTC. Protein: CSARDLLAGEGNIQYF.